This T cell receptor (beta chain) was captured by sequencing in a study of blood T cell repertoires in COVID-19. Across the study: Sources were T cells, B-cell-depleted T cells, or PBMCs; the material itself was cDNA or gDNA.

In the authors' methods: Quantification of nucleated cells was approximated via reference gene primer amplification. The protocol was immunoSEQ multiplex PCR, while the TCRdb copy is restricted to in-frame clones and leaves out a portion. The V and J calls and the clone size are those of that table, but D and trimming were determined from the DNA. Of around 250,000 clones listed, about four fifths are singletons. Germline V gene lookup returns CDR1 WNHNN and CDR2 SYGVQD (reference sequence). J was trimmed by 5 bases and V by 6 bases; bases with no gene match: 4. CDR3 length equals 14 residues. This clone was seen once.

This chain uses TRBV10-1 with TRBJ2-1; TRBD2 agrees at 10 bases. Sequencing input: peripheral blood. The receptor comes from a woman in her late teens or twenties with acute or convalescent COVID-19. The CDR3 bases are TGCGCCAGCAGCCCGGGACTAGCGAACAATGAGCAGTTCTTC. Its protein is CASSPGLANNEQFF.